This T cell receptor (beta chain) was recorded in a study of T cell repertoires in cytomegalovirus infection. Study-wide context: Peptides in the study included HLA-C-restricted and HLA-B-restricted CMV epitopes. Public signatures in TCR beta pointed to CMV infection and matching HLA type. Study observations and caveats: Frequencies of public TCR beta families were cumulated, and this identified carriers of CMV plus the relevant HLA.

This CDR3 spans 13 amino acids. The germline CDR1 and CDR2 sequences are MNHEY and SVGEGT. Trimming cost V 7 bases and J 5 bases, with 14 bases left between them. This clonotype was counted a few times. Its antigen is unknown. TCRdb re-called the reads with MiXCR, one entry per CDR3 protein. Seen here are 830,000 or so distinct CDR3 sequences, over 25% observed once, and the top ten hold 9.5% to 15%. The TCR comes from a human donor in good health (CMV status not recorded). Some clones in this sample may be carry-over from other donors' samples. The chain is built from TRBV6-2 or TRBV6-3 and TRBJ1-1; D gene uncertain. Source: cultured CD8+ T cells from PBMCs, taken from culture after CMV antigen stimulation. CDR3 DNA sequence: TGTGCCAGCATTAGCCGGGGAGGAACTGAAGCTTTCTTT. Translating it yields CASISRGGTEAFF.